A single sample gave rise to the 26 T cell receptor beta chains below, sequenced in a study of cytomegalovirus exposure and HLA in healthy donors. PCR used 60 Vbeta primers and 13 Jbeta primers. Here immunoSEQ multiplex PCR was the method, and the copy in TCRdb shows in-frame clones only, minus some. The profile covers 100,000 to 150,000 clones, with about 15% appearing a single time and approximately 2.6% taken by the ten largest. Sample: PBMCs. These receptors were obtained from a female donor in good health and CMV-seropositive.

This clone has more than one count but fewer than ten. The chain has TRBV10-3 and TRBJ2-1; 10 bases agree with TRBD2. From germline, CDR1 is ENHRY and CDR2 SYGVKD. V lost 3 bases and J lost 9; bases outside the gene matches: 11. CDR3 size: 16 residues. CDR3 nucleotides: TGTGCCATCAGTGACTTAGCTAGCGGGAGTGGCAGTGAGCAGTTCTTC. As protein: CAISDLASGSGSEQFF.

This chain connects TRBV4-2 to TRBJ2-7; 7 bases are shared with TRBD1. This CDR3 spans 17 amino acids. The ends lost 4 bases at V and 0 bases at J; junction bases unmatched: 12. Germline CDR1 is LGHNA and CDR2 is YNFKEQ. DNA of the CDR3: TGTGCCAGCAGCCTAAATTCCCAGACAGGGTCCTCCTACGAGCAGTACTTC. It codes for CASSLNSQTGSSYEQYF.

This clone was counted between two and nine times. This chain joins TRBV2 and TRBJ1-1; D perhaps matches TRBD1 (5 bases). This CDR3 has 12 amino acids. Germline V gives CDR1 SNHLY, CDR2 FYNNEI. V was trimmed by 6 bases and J by 5 bases, leaving 10 bases between them. CDR3 amino acids: CASRIQGTEAFF. Written as DNA, the CDR3 is TGTGCCAGCAGAATTCAGGGAACTGAAGCTTTCTTT.

The CDR3 DNA sequence: TGTGCCAGCAGCCCAGGGACAGGGCCCTACAATGAGCAGTTCTTC. Protein: CASSPGTGPYNEQFF. This chain joins TRBV7-9 and TRBJ2-1; 9 bases match TRBD1. The CDR3 loop spans 15 amino acids. The V segment lost 5 bases and the J segment 2 bases; nucleotides outside the gene matches: 4. CDR1 is SEHNR, CDR2 FQNEAQ, per germline (reference sequence).

The V and J genes are TRBV7-9 and TRBJ2-7; D is uncertain. The CDR3 totals 16 residues. The germline gives CDR1 SEHNR, CDR2 FQNEAQ (reference sequence). Trimming cost V 1 base and J 6 bases, with 19 bases left between them. The CDR3 spells CASSLELGTRTGEQYF. The CDR3 region has the DNA TGTGCCAGCAGCTTAGAGCTCGGTACCAGAACGGGCGAGCAGTACTTC.

The V gene is TRBV10-2, the J gene TRBJ2-7; TRBD1 aligns across 10 bases. The CDR3 is made up of 16 amino acids. CDR1 and CDR2 from the germline V gene are WSHSY and SAAADI. The V and J ends lost 3 bases and 4 bases, in that order; junction bases with no gene match: 9. This CDR3 reads CASSDPAGTGAYEQYF. The DNA for the CDR3 is TGCGCCAGCAGTGACCCCGCCGGGACAGGGGCTTACGAGCAGTACTTC.

V is TRBV28 and J is TRBJ1-2; D possibly corresponds to TRBD1 (6 bases). Trimming pared 7 bases from V and 0 bases from J, leaving 18 bases between. Germline V gives CDR1 MDHEN, CDR2 SYDVKM. This CDR3 region has 16 residues. CDR3 sequence reads: CASIEGHRGTNYGYTF. The CDR3 bases are TGTGCCAGCATTGAGGGACACCGTGGGACTAACTATGGCTACACCTTC.

This clone was picked up a small number of times. The chain carries TRBV5-6 and TRBJ2-7, with TRBD2 as a possible D gene (5 bases). The germline V gene has CDR1 SGHDT and CDR2 YYEEEE. V was shortened by 4 bases and J by 6 bases, with 20 bases between the two germline ends. CDR3 length: 15 amino acids. CDR3 sequence reads: CASSHTLETRVEQYF. CDR3 DNA sequence: TGTGCCAGCAGCCACACGCTAGAGACGAGGGTCGAGCAGTACTTC.

This chain connects TRBV5-4 to TRBJ1-4; D is possibly TRBD1 (5 bases). The germline gives CDR1 SGHNT, CDR2 YYREEE (reference sequence). This CDR3 comprises 15 residues. Between the trimmed V and J ends, which lost 4 bases and 3 bases, there was a span of 13 bases. The CDR3 region has the DNA TGTGCCAGCAGCCCCCGTGGGGCCTCTAATGAAAAACTGTTTTTT. Its translation: CASSPRGASNEKLFF.

The chain couples TRBV11-2 to TRBJ2-3, with 11 nucleotides matching TRBD2. CDR1 is SGHAT and CDR2 is FQNNGV in the germline V gene. V was clipped by 6 bases and J by 0 bases; unmatched bases: 5. This CDR3 comprises 16 residues. DNA for the CDR3: TGTGCCAGCAGACGTAGCGGGAGGGCAAGCACAGATACGCAGTATTTT. This sequence encodes CASRRSGRASTDTQYF.

The rearrangement links TRBV4-3 to TRBJ2-7, with a possible D match to TRBD1 (6 bases). Germline V gene data show CDR1 as LGHNA and CDR2 as YSLEER. With 1 base removed from V and 0 bases from J, the gap between germline ends came to 16 bases. CDR3 size: 17 residues. The CDR3 DNA reads TGCGCCAGCAGCCAAGTCTGGCATGGGACATCCTCCTACGAGCAGTACTTC. Its translation is CASSQVWHGTSSYEQYF.

V usage is TRBV7-9 and J usage is TRBJ1-4; TRBD1 might be the D (5 bases). Per germline, CDR1 SEHNR and CDR2 FQNEAQ (reference sequence). V lost 7 bases to trimming and J lost 0 bases, with 12 bases between them. This CDR3 spans 15 amino acids. CDR3 protein: CASTLGGATNEKLFF. CDR3 nucleotides: TGTGCCAGCACCCTGGGGGGGGCAACTAATGAAAAACTGTTTTTT.

This sequence joins TRBV6-5 and TRBJ2-1; 8 nucleotides line up with TRBD1. CDR3 length: 15 residues. V dropped 6 bases and J dropped 4; count of bases not matched to a gene: 8. Germline assignment: CDR1 MNHEY and CDR2 SVGAGI. CDR3 sequence reads: CASSLTGTGYNEQFF. The CDR3 DNA sequence: TGTGCCAGCAGCCTTACCGGGACAGGTTACAATGAGCAGTTCTTC.

The rearrangement uses TRBV7-7 and TRBJ2-7; 8 positions match TRBD1. Per the germline V gene, CDR1 is SSHAT and CDR2 is FNYEAQ (reference sequence). This CDR3 contains 14 residues. V was clipped by 4 bases and J by 0 bases; unmatched bases: 2. CDR3 protein: CASSSGTGSYEQYF. As DNA, the CDR3 is TGTGCCAGCAGCTCCGGGACAGGCTCCTACGAGCAGTACTTC.

This clone has just a few counts. V and J are TRBV28 and TRBJ1-4; TRBD1 agrees at 9 bases. With V trimmed by 6 bases and J by 4 bases, 9 bases remained unmatched. This CDR3 region has 16 residues. Germline CDR1 reads MDHEN; CDR2 reads SYDVKM. The CDR3 DNA follows: TGTGCCAGCAGCCTGGGACAGGGATACTTTAATGAAAAACTGTTTTTT. This sequence encodes CASSLGQGYFNEKLFF.

This rearrangement joins TRBV5-1 to TRBJ2-5, with D perhaps TRBD2 (6 bases). The germline CDR1 and CDR2 sequences are SGHRS and YFSETQ. Trimming cost V 0 bases and J 4 bases, with 19 bases left between them. The CDR3 extends over 17 amino acids. The DNA of the CDR3 is TGCGCCAGCAGCTTGGTTGGCCTAGGCGGGGCGACAGAGACCCAGTACTTC. Translating gives CASSLVGLGGATETQYF. The full variable domain, its missing parts supplied by reference TRBV5-1 and TRBJ2-5, is KAGVTQTPRYLIKTRGQQVTLSCSPISGHRSVSWYQQTPGQGLQFLFEYFSETQRNKGNFPGRFSGRQFSNSRSEMNVSTLELGDSALYLCASSLVGLGGATETQYFGPGTRLLVL.

In this sample, this clone turned up a few times. V and J are TRBV4-1 and TRBJ2-1; 8 bases map to TRBD1. The trim removed 9 bases at V and 7 bases at J, leaving 14 bases unmatched. This CDR3 contains 15 residues. In germline, CDR1 is MGHRA, CDR2 YSYEKL. This CDR3 reads CASAFWTGKANEQFF. The CDR3 nucleotides are TGCGCCAGTGCGTTTTGGACAGGGAAGGCAAATGAGCAGTTCTTC.

In its sample, this clone was seen a few times. This chain connects TRBV7-2 to TRBJ1-1; D unresolved. The CDR3 is 11 amino acids. Deletions cut 4 bases from V and 11 bases from J, with 11 bases between. Germline CDR1 is SGHTA and CDR2 is FQGNSA. The CDR3 is CASSSDRRAFF. Written as DNA, the CDR3 is TGTGCCAGCAGCTCCGATCGGAGGGCTTTCTTT.

This chain connects TRBV4-2 to TRBJ1-5, with D hard to call. The CDR3 has 15 amino acids. V shed 4 bases and J shed 7 bases, with 17 bases lying between them. Germline lookup yields CDR1 LGHNA and CDR2 YNFKEQ. CDR3 in DNA: TGTGCCAGCAGCCCCCAGGTTACGGGGTGGCAGCCCCAGCATTTT. As protein: CASSPQVTGWQPQHF.

The J gene is TRBJ1-2, the V gene TRBV6-5; D may be TRBD1 (6 bases). V was trimmed by 6 bases and J by 6 bases, leaving 11 bases between them. Germline assignment: CDR1 MNHEY and CDR2 SVGAGI. The CDR3 covers 12 residues. CDR3: CASSQGTNGYTF. The CDR3 DNA reads TGTGCCAGCAGCCAAGGGACAAATGGCTACACCTTC.

With respect to this clone: Sequence at one end of the junction differs from germline and may be a read error. The gene calls are TRBV4-2 and TRBJ2-1, with TRBD1 matching 8 bases. Germline CDR1 LGHNA, CDR2 YNFKEQ. The CDR3 has 12 amino acids. The CDR3 spells CASSHEGTGVIF. Here the CDR3 DNA reads TGTGCCAGCAGCCATGAAGGGACAGGTGTGATCTTC.

This chain links TRBV4-2 with TRBJ2-1; 9 bases map to TRBD1. V shed 3 bases and J 4 bases; nucleotides not matched to a gene: 7. The CDR3 extends over 16 amino acids. CDR1 is LGHNA, CDR2 YNFKEQ, per germline. The CDR3 protein is CASSQGDRGSYNEQFF. The CDR3 DNA is TGTGCCAGCAGCCAGGGTGACAGGGGGTCTTACAATGAGCAGTTCTTC.

This clone was observed a handful of times. The V call is TRBV6-5, the J call TRBJ2-3; 8 bases line up with TRBD2. This CDR3 contains 16 residues. Germline V gene data show CDR1 as MNHEY and CDR2 as SVGAGI. The J segment lost 2 bases and the V segment lost 1 base, leaving 5 bases of the junction unmatched. This CDR3 reads CASSYLAGGYTDTQYF. Written as DNA, the CDR3 is TGTGCCAGCAGTTACTTGGCGGGGGGATACACAGATACGCAGTATTTT.

This clone was detected only a few times. The chain employs TRBV7-2 and TRBJ1-5; D ambiguous. The CDR3 runs 13 residues. The germline V gene encodes CDR1 SGHTA and CDR2 FQGNSA. The V end lost 3 bases, the J end lost 9 bases, and 12 bases lay between the germline ends. For the CDR3, the DNA is TGTGCCAGCAGCTTGAGGCACGGCAGGCCCCAGCATTTT. It is translated as CASSLRHGRPQHF.

The CDR3 bases are TGTGCCAGCAGTTTAATTCATTACAATGAGCAGTTCTTC. Residues: CASSLIHYNEQFF. J is TRBJ2-1 and V is TRBV28; D call uncertain. The V gene lost 2 bases and the J gene lost 4 bases, with 6 bases spanning the gap. CDR3 size: 13 residues. Per germline, CDR1 MDHEN and CDR2 SYDVKM.

The chain carries TRBV6-1 and TRBJ1-1, with D uncertain. This CDR3 is 14 amino acids long. Germline CDR1 is MNHNS and CDR2 is SASEGT. V was clipped by 1 base and J by 4 bases, with 10 bases between them. CDR3 sequence reads: CASSEGHGLTEAFF. In DNA, the CDR3 is TGTGCCAGCAGTGAAGGGCATGGGCTCACTGAAGCTTTCTTT.